This passage covers 13 T cell receptor beta chains from one sample sequenced in a study of prognosis after radiotherapy for stage I lung cancer. From genomic DNA, two-round multiplex PCR was used to amplify TCR beta CDR3. The authors ran first-round PCR with primers specific to each TRBV and TRBJ gene. A single record per CDR3 protein comes from TCRdb applying MiXCR to the multiplex PCR reads. The sample has roughly 12,000 distinct CDR3 sequences, roughly 32% seen once. The sequences come from PBMCs, collected before or after stereotactic body radiation therapy (not recorded which). All receptors derive from a donor aged 50 or older with non-small cell lung cancer.

V usage is TRBV6-1 and J usage is TRBJ2-7; D unresolved. The CDR3 length is 12 residues. Looked up from germline, CDR1 is MNHNS and CDR2 is SASEGT. Trimming removed 7 bases from V and 5 bases from J, with 12 bases in between. DNA of the CDR3: TGTGCCAGCAACGAAAATAGGAACGAGCAGTACTTC. It is translated as CASNENRNEQYF.

The V and J genes are TRBV27 and TRBJ2-2; D might be TRBD1 (5 bases). Deletions cut 5 bases from V and 5 bases from J, with 15 bases between. The germline V gene has CDR1 MNHEY and CDR2 SMNVEV (reference sequence). This CDR3 is built from 15 residues. The CDR3 spells CASSGWAGLTGELFF. The CDR3 coding sequence is TGTGCCAGCAGTGGTTGGGCAGGGTTGACCGGGGAGCTGTTTTTT.

This sequence joins TRBV24-1 and TRBJ2-1, with 10 nucleotides matching TRBD2. Germline V gene lookup returns CDR1 KGHDR and CDR2 SFDVKD. The CDR3 covers 17 residues. Trimming took 3 bases from V and 5 from J; bases not matched to a gene: 9. This CDR3 is CATSDPTGLAKDNEQFF. In nucleotides, the CDR3 is TGTGCCACCAGTGATCCCACGGGACTAGCGAAAGACAATGAGCAGTTCTTC.

Sample share makes this clonotype medium-sized. Compared with germline, one end of the junction differs, possibly owing to a read error. This chain links TRBV6-4 with TRBJ2-1; D not resolved. Germline V gives CDR1 MRHNA, CDR2 SNTAGT. The CDR3 is 16 residues long. The CDR3 DNA reads as TGTGCCAGCAGTTACTCAGTGACAAGCTCCTACAATGAGCAGTTCTTC. It encodes CASSYSVTSSYNEQFF.

This clonotype has ten or more counts. This chain links TRBV12-3 or TRBV12-4 with TRBJ2-3; maybe TRBD1 (7 bases). This CDR3 region has 19 residues. V was clipped by 5 bases and J by 5 bases, with 29 bases between them. The CDR3 protein is CASSPRRARDSRRGDTQYF. The CDR3 DNA follows: TGTGCCAGCAGTCCCCGCCGAGCGCGGGACAGCCGGAGGGGAGATACGCAGTATTTT.

The V gene is TRBV7-6, the J gene TRBJ2-5; 12 nucleotides align to TRBD2. V trimming: 6 bases; J trimming: 5 bases; junction bases outside the gene matches: 13. Looked up from germline, CDR1 is SGHVS and CDR2 is FNYEAQ. CDR3 length: 17 residues. DNA for the CDR3: TGTGCCAGCAGATTCTTCGGAACTAGCGGGGGGTGGGAGACCCAGTACTTC. This encodes CASRFFGTSGGWETQYF.

This clonotype is termed medium-sized (0.01 to 0.1%). The genes are TRBV11-2 and TRBJ1-6; D gene ambiguous. Trimming pared 2 bases from V and 9 bases from J, leaving 5 bases between. This CDR3 is 12 amino acids long. Germline-derived CDR1 and CDR2 are SGHAT and FQNNGV. In DNA form, the CDR3 reads TGTGCCAGCAGCTTATGGGGTTCACCCCTCCACTTT. Its protein is CASSLWGSPLHF.

This clonotype was observed at least ten times. CDR3 amino acids: CASSLEQVAGGGNEQFF. In DNA, the CDR3 is TGTGCCAGCAGCTTGGAACAAGTAGCGGGGGGCGGCAATGAGCAGTTCTTC. The V gene is TRBV5-4, the J gene TRBJ2-1, with TRBD2 matching 10 bases. V lost 0 bases and J lost 6; bases outside the gene matches: 9. Germline-derived CDR1 and CDR2 are SGHNT and YYREEE (reference sequence). The CDR3 totals 17 residues.

This clonotype was counted many times. This chain uses TRBV18 with TRBJ1-5; D remains ambiguous. CDR3 size: 14 residues. Germline CDR1 reads KGHSH; CDR2 reads LQKENI. V dropped 5 bases and J dropped 0 bases, with 8 bases sitting between them. The DNA for the CDR3 is TGTGCCAGCTCAGAACAGTATAGCAATCAGCCCCAGCATTTT. Amino acid sequence: CASSEQYSNQPQHF.

V usage is TRBV5-1 and J usage is TRBJ2-7, with a weak D call TRBD1 (6 bases). There are 14 residues in the CDR3. With 5 bases removed from V and 3 bases from J, the gap between germline ends came to 15 bases. Germline V gene sequence: CDR1 SGHRS, CDR2 YFSETQ. DNA for the CDR3: TGCGCCAGCAGGCCGTCCCAGGGGCTCTACGAGCAGTACTTC. Translated: CASRPSQGLYEQYF.

This clonotype was found many times. V gene TRBV7-2 combines with J gene TRBJ2-1; tentatively, D is TRBD2 (5 bases). The V gene's germline CDR1 is SGHTA and CDR2 FQGNSA. V was pared by 5 bases and J by 7 bases, with 18 bases between. The CDR3 length is 15 residues. The CDR3 DNA reads TGTGCCAGCAGCCGCGACGGCTACTCGGGGAATGAGCAGTTCTTC. Amino acid sequence: CASSRDGYSGNEQFF.

This clonotype was observed many times. This rearrangement joins TRBV6-1 to TRBJ2-2; the match to TRBD2 covers 12 bases. Per germline, CDR1 MNHNS and CDR2 SASEGT. The CDR3 consists of 14 residues. Losses at the gene ends were 6 bases for V and 8 bases for J; bases not matched to a gene: 4. The chain's CDR3 is CASRPTSGRGELFF. The CDR3 DNA reads TGTGCCAGCAGACCGACTAGCGGGAGAGGGGAGCTGTTTTTT.

This clonotype was recorded only once. A much larger clone sits a single nucleotide away, making a read error possible. V gene TRBV7-9 combines with J gene TRBJ1-1; possible D gene TRBD1, 5 bases. The length of the CDR3 is 13 residues. Germline assignment: CDR1 SEHNR and CDR2 FQNEAQ (reference sequence). V was pared by 1 base and J by 7 bases, with 10 bases between. The CDR3 DNA reads as TGTGCCAGCAGCTTAGGGGGGTACAGTGAAGCTTTCTTT. Protein sequence: CASSLGGYSEAFF.